Presented here are 22 T cell receptor beta chains from one specimen sequenced in a study of blood T cell repertoires in COVID-19. Profiled with immunoSEQ multiplex PCR; TCRdb holds only in-frame clones, not every one. The sample shows some 70,000 clones, 88% of them seen only once. Sequencing used PBMCs or T cells enriched from blood (not recorded which). The receptors here all came from a woman between 35 and 50 years old who had recovered from COVID-19.

This chain links TRBV19 with TRBJ1-1, with D possibly matching TRBD1 (6 bases). V lost 7 bases, J lost 3 bases, and 12 bases lay in between. This CDR3 contains 13 residues. CDR1 and CDR2 from the germline V gene are LNHDA and SQIVND (reference sequence). This chain's CDR3 is CASTEGGYTEAFF. CDR3 DNA: TGTGCCAGTACCGAGGGGGGGTACACTGAAGCTTTCTTT.

The chain uses TRBV14 and TRBJ1-6, with 8 bases that match TRBD1. CDR1 SGHDN and CDR2 FVKESK come from the germline V gene. This CDR3 region has 15 residues. The V gene end was trimmed by 4 bases and the J gene end by 7 bases; junction bases not matched to a gene: 6. This chain's CDR3 is CASSLLTGVNSPLHF. Written as DNA, the CDR3 is TGTGCCAGCAGCCTCTTGACAGGGGTCAATTCACCCCTCCACTTT. The full variable domain, in which reference TRBV14 and TRBJ1-6 provide the parts outside the CDR3, is EAGVTQFPSHSVIEKGQTVTLRCDPISGHDNLYWYRRVMGKEIKFLLHFVKESKQDESGMPNNRFLAERTGGTYSTLKVQPAELEDSGVYFCASSLLTGVNSPLHFGNGTRLTVT.

This clone was seen just once. CDR3 amino acids: CASSSEILGTGTEAFF. In DNA, the CDR3 is TGTGCCAGCAGCTCGGAGATCCTTGGAACGGGCACTGAAGCTTTCTTT. The chain carries TRBV5-4 and TRBJ1-1, with D unclear. Between the trimmed V and J ends, which lost 3 bases and 4 bases, there was a span of 19 bases. Germline values: CDR1 SGHNT, CDR2 YYREEE (reference sequence). This CDR3 contains 16 residues.

The chain is built from TRBV5-1 and TRBJ2-3; 8 bases are shared with TRBD1. V dropped 0 bases and J dropped 4; count of bases not matched to a gene: 4. The CDR3 spans 15 residues. The V gene's germline CDR1 is SGHRS and CDR2 YFSETQ. This chain's CDR3 is CASSLGQGMPDTQYF. The CDR3 coding sequence is TGCGCCAGCAGCTTGGGACAGGGGATGCCAGATACGCAGTATTTT.

The rearrangement links TRBV4-2 to TRBJ2-5; D is perhaps TRBD2 (5 bases). Trimming cost V 0 bases and J 2 bases, with 10 bases left between them. CDR1 and CDR2 (germline): LGHNA, YNFKEQ. The CDR3 runs 15 residues. In DNA, the CDR3 is TGTGCCAGCAGCCAAGATCAGAGCGGACAAGAGACCCAGTACTTC. It specifies CASSQDQSGQETQYF.

The chain couples TRBV5-1 to TRBJ1-4, with 7 bases matching TRBD1. Trimming at V came to 1 base and at J to 0 bases, leaving 9 bases not matched to a gene. The CDR3 extends over 18 amino acids. CDR1 is SGHRS, CDR2 YFSETQ, per germline. CDR3 coding DNA: TGCGCCAGCAGCTTGTTTCCCGGACAGGCAGCAACTAATGAAAAACTGTTTTTT. It translates to CASSLFPGQAATNEKLFF. Complete variable domain (other parts from reference TRBV5-1 and TRBJ1-4): KAGVTQTPRYLIKTRGQQVTLSCSPISGHRSVSWYQQTPGQGLQFLFEYFSETQRNKGNFPGRFSGRQFSNSRSEMNVSTLELGDSALYLCASSLFPGQAATNEKLFFGSGTQLSVL.

This rearrangement joins TRBV6-2 or TRBV6-3 to TRBJ1-2; no firm D call. The CDR3 consists of 18 residues. Between the trimmed V and J ends, which lost 0 bases and 2 bases, there was a span of 19 bases. Germline V CDR1 and CDR2: MNHEY, SVGEGT. CDR3 residues: CASSYSRAASRVNYGYTF. The CDR3 DNA sequence: TGTGCCAGCAGTTACTCGAGGGCAGCGTCAAGGGTCAACTATGGCTACACCTTC.

Here the CDR3 DNA reads TGCGCCAGCAGCCCATCCGGGTACTACGAGCAGTACTTC. Its protein product is CASSPSGYYEQYF. This chain links TRBV5-1 with TRBJ2-7; D gene uncertain. With 4 bases removed from V and 3 bases from J, the gap between germline ends came to 11 bases. CDR1 is SGHRS, CDR2 YFSETQ, per germline. This CDR3 is built from 13 residues.

The chain recombines TRBV6-5 with TRBJ2-1; 7 positions match TRBD1. The germline gives CDR1 MNHEY, CDR2 SVGAGI. V shed 6 bases, J shed 5 bases, and the junction held 7 bases outside the gene matches. The CDR3 runs 14 residues. CDR3 protein: CASRRGLRDNEQFF. CDR3 DNA: TGTGCCAGCAGGAGGGGGCTCAGGGACAATGAGCAGTTCTTC.

The rearrangement uses TRBV10-1 and TRBJ1-1; no clear D. The CDR3 runs to 15 residues. The germline gives CDR1 WNHNN, CDR2 SYGVQD (reference sequence). Deletions cut 0 bases from V and 5 bases from J, with 13 bases between. CDR3 amino acids: CASSESWAGLTEAFF. The CDR3 nucleotides read TGCGCCAGCAGTGAGTCGTGGGCAGGACTTACTGAAGCTTTCTTT.

The J gene is TRBJ1-2, the V gene TRBV7-3; D is possibly TRBD1 (5 bases). Germline V gives CDR1 SGHTA, CDR2 FQGTGA. Trimming stripped 5 bases from V and 5 bases from J, with 18 bases between. This CDR3 is 15 amino acids long. The CDR3 region is CASSPNLGGGYGYTF. The CDR3 DNA reads as TGTGCCAGCAGCCCTAACCTGGGGGGAGGGTATGGCTACACCTTC.

The CDR3 protein is CSVDHLFLRGTNYGYTF. In DNA form, the CDR3 reads TGCAGCGTTGACCATCTATTCTTAAGGGGAACTAACTATGGCTACACCTTC. The J gene is TRBJ1-2, the V gene TRBV29-1; D possibly corresponds to TRBD1 (5 bases). Germline V CDR1 and CDR2: SQVTM, ANQGSEA. The CDR3 has 17 residues. V was cut by 3 bases and J by 0 bases, with 20 bases left in between.

CDR3 DNA: TGTGCCAGCAGTCGTCCGGGACAGGGGACTCAGCCCCAGCATTTT. It is translated as CASSRPGQGTQPQHF. The rearrangement links TRBV6-6 to TRBJ1-5, with 10 bases lining up with TRBD1. The J segment lost 6 bases and the V segment lost 5 bases, leaving 7 bases of the junction unmatched. The CDR3 contains 15 residues. CDR1 and CDR2 (germline): MNHNY, SVGAGI (reference sequence).

The chain joins TRBV5-6 to TRBJ2-7; 10 bases match TRBD1. In germline, CDR1 is SGHDT, CDR2 YYEEEE. This CDR3 comprises 17 residues. V was pared by 2 bases and J by 4 bases, with 12 bases of the junction left unmatched. The CDR3 DNA reads TGTGCCAGCAGCTTATTGACAGGGGGCGCAGGAATTTACGAGCAGTACTTC. Its translation is CASSLLTGGAGIYEQYF.

The chain uses TRBV28 and TRBJ2-7; perhaps TRBD2 as D (5 bases). Trimming stripped 4 bases from V and 1 base from J, with 8 bases between. In germline, CDR1 is MDHEN, CDR2 SYDVKM. CDR3 length: 13 amino acids. The CDR3 region is CASSSSGSYEQYF. The CDR3 coding sequence is TGTGCCAGCAGTTCCTCGGGGTCCTACGAGCAGTACTTC. The full variable domain, in which reference TRBV28 and TRBJ2-7 provide the parts outside the CDR3, is DVKVTQSSRYLVKRTGEKVFLECVQDMDHENMFWYRQDPGLGLRLIYFSYDVKMKEKGDIPEGYSVSREKKERFSLILESASTNQTSMYLCASSSSGSYEQYFGPGTRLTVT.

The chain is built from TRBV9 and TRBJ2-3; no firm D call. From germline, CDR1 is SGDLS and CDR2 YYNGEE. This CDR3 comprises 14 residues. The V end lost 1 base, the J end lost 2 bases, and 8 bases lay between the germline ends. The CDR3 loop is CASSVTRHTDTQYF. CDR3 sequence (DNA): TGTGCCAGCAGCGTAACGAGACACACAGATACGCAGTATTTT.

V and J are TRBV12-5 and TRBJ2-2; the match to TRBD2 covers 14 bases. Germline CDR1 LGHNT, CDR2 FRNRAP. Trimming took 6 bases from V and 6 from J; bases not matched to a gene: 9. CDR3 length equals 17 residues. The CDR3 DNA reads TGTGCTAGTGGCACCCGACTAGCGGGGGGGCCATCCGGGGAGCTGTTTTTT. Its translation: CASGTRLAGGPSGELFF.

The chain recombines TRBV7-9 with TRBJ1-5; TRBD1 might be the D (6 bases). The CDR3 consists of 14 residues. The germline V gene encodes CDR1 SEHNR and CDR2 FQNEAQ (reference sequence). Trimming took off 2 bases at V and 4 bases at J, with 9 bases between the two ends. The DNA of the CDR3 is TGTGCCAGCAGCTTACAGGGGCAAAATCAGCCCCAGCATTTT. Translation: CASSLQGQNQPQHF.

The chain is built from TRBV14 and TRBJ2-1; 10 bases align to TRBD2. Germline V gene sequence: CDR1 SGHDN, CDR2 FVKESK. V lost 0 bases, J lost 4 bases, and 9 bases stayed unmatched. The CDR3 extends over 18 amino acids. CDR3 region: CASSQDQEAGGLYNEQFF. The CDR3, as DNA: TGTGCCAGCAGCCAAGATCAGGAAGCGGGGGGGCTGTACAATGAGCAGTTCTTC.

CDR3 bases: TGTGCCAGCAGCCCGGGGGTCGGCTATGGCTACACCTTC. Translating it yields CASSPGVGYGYTF. This chain links TRBV2 with TRBJ1-2; D possibly corresponds to TRBD1 (5 bases). The CDR3 sequence is 13 residues long. V lost 6 bases and J 4 bases, leaving 12 bases between the germline ends. The germline V gene encodes CDR1 SNHLY and CDR2 FYNNEI.

CDR3 protein: CASNSRWDRVPYYTF. The DNA for the CDR3 is TGTGCCAGCAACAGCCGATGGGACAGGGTGCCATACTACACCTTC. V is TRBV6-5 and J is TRBJ1-2; 9 bases align to TRBD1. Germline V gives CDR1 MNHEY, CDR2 SVGAGI. The CDR3 sequence is 15 residues long. The trim removed 7 bases at V and 10 bases at J, leaving 16 bases unmatched.

The chain employs TRBV2 and TRBJ2-5; 9 bases align to TRBD2. The trim removed 8 bases at V and 5 bases at J, leaving 9 bases unmatched. The germline V gene has CDR1 SNHLY and CDR2 FYNNEI. CDR3 length: 14 amino acids. The CDR3 region is CASPSGESEETQYF. The CDR3 region has the DNA TGTGCCAGCCCTAGCGGGGAATCTGAGGAGACCCAGTACTTC.